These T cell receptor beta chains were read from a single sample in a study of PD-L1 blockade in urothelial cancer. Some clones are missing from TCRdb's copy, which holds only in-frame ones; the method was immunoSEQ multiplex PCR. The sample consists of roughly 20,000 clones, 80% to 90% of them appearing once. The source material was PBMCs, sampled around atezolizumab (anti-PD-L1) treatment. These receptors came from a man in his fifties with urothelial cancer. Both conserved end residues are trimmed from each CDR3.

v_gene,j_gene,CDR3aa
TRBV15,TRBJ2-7,AKDGQGSRLSSYEQY
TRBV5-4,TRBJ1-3,ASSIAGGLGNTIY
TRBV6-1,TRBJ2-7,ASSVGAGYEQY
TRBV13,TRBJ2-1,ASSTFSGRINNEQF
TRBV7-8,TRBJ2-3,ASSLGPGLAGIFTDTQY
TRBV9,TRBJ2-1,ASSVAPGQGFHEQF
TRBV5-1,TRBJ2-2,ASSLGLRDTGELF
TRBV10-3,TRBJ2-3,AIRTTSGADTQY
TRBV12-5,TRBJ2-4,ASGLRTDLAKNIQY
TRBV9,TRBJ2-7,ASSPGDNHYEQY
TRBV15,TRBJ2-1,ATSGTASGTFEQF
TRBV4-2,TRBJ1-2,ASSQDRGQGAGGYT
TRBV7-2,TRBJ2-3,ASSLIAGAPDTQY
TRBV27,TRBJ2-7,ASGPSIRQGHYEQY
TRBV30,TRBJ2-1,AWSATEDYNEQF
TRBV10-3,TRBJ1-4,AISESGGEKLF
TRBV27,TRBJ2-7,ASSFNGNEQY
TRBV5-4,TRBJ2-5,ASRAGTGETQY
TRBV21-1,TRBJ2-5,ASSKDRFQETQY
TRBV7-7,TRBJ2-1,ASSLSEVNEQF
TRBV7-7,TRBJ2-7,ASSFRRDSYEQY
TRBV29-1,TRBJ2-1,SVFQPLGHNEQF
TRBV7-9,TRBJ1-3,ASSLVGGQGNTIY
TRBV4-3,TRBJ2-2,ASSPEIGLAGSTGELF
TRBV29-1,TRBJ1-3,SVEHRGGRNTIY
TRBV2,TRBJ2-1,ASSARTGEVIGPF
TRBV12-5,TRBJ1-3,ASGLVLGTGVGNTIY
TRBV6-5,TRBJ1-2,ASSYSTGGRTGYT
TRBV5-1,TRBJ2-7,ASSPAGGQGGPGQY
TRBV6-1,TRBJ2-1,ASSETAGAFIYNEQF
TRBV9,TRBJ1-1,ASTPGGGTKAF
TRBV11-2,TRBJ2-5,ASSFRLVETQY
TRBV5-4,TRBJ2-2,ASSDWGLATFANTGELF
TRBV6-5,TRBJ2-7,ASRGNSGSLYEQY
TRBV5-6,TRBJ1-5,ASSLEGAGQPQH
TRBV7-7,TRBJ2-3,ASSLATSGTSTDTQY
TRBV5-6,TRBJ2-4,ASSSGQWGLAKNIQY
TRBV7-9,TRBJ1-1,ASSPPMGLVTEAF
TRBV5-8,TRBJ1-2,ASSPGQGRDYGYT
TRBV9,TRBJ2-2,ASSSRTGELF
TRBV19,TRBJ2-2,ASSVQGNTGELF
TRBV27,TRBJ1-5,ASRPGQSNQPQH
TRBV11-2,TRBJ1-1,ASSPRTGVNTEAF
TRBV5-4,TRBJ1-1,ASSLYRNTEAF
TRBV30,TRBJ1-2,AWSATDNYGYT
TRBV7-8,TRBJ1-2,ASGTGGAYGYT
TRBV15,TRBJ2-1,ATSRGNSGSWVYNEQF